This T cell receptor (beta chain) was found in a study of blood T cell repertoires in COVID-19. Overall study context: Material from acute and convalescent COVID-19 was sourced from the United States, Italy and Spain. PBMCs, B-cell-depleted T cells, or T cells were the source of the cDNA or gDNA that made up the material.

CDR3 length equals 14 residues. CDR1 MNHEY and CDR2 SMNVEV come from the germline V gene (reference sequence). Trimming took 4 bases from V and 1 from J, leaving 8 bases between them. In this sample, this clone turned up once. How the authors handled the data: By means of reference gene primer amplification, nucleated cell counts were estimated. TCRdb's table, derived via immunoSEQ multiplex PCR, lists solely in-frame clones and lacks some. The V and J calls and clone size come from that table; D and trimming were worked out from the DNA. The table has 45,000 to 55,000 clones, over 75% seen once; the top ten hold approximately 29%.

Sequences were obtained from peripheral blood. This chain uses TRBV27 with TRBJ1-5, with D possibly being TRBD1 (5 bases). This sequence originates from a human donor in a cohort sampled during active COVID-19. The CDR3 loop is CASSSRGSNQPQHF. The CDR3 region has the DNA TGTGCCAGCAGTTCCCGGGGGAGCAATCAGCCCCAGCATTTT.